Listed below are T cell receptor beta chains from one sample, sequenced in a study of early T cells in non-severe SARS-CoV-2 infection. TCRdb recomputed calls from the 5' RACE reads with MiXCR, one row per CDR3 protein. The sample lists tens of thousands of distinct CDR3 sequences, less than 15% occurring once. The sequenced material came from whole blood. The source is an adult who was a healthcare worker with PCR-confirmed SARS-CoV-2 infection or an uninfected control (not recorded which). The CDR3 runs from the conserved cysteine through the conserved F or W. The size of a clone is reported for some rows only, either as once, few or many, or as a class for expanded clones.

few	TRBV7-8	TRBJ1-4	CATRLGGEKLFF
many	TRBV29-1	TRBJ2-5	CSGLGLTKETQYF
few	TRBV11-2	TRBJ2-7	CASSLEAYEQYF
many	TRBV20-1	TRBJ2-7	CSAPRAIGSYEQYF
NA	TRBV9	TRBJ2-1	CASSVEGGSYNEQFF
NA	TRBV4-2	TRBJ2-7	CASSQDLGEQYF
NA	TRBV29-1	TRBJ2-7	CSAGTSAYLTTYEQYF
many	TRBV29-1	TRBJ2-4	CSVEGMMDRAAKNIQYF
many	TRBV20-1	TRBJ2-3	CSADTSGLAGADTQYF
NA	TRBV20-1	TRBJ2-7	CSASHLAGGAYEQYF
NA	TRBV4-1	TRBJ1-5	CASSQVGPGGNQPQHF
NA	TRBV6-6	TRBJ2-1	CASSASWGGRNEQFF
few	TRBV19	TRBJ2-7	CASSQGLGYEQYF
few	TRBV29-1	TRBJ2-1	CSARPRVGYNEQFF
many	TRBV6-2/TRBV6-3	TRBJ1-2	CASSPQGNYGYTF
NA	TRBV7-6	TRBJ2-2	CASSLGANTGELFF